This passage covers 30 T cell receptor beta chains from one sample sequenced in a study of cytomegalovirus exposure and HLA in healthy donors. The PCR contained 60 Vbeta and 13 Jbeta primers. Profiled with immunoSEQ multiplex PCR; TCRdb holds only in-frame clones, not every one. The data hold more than 85,000 clones, with over 65% observed a single time. Specimen: PBMCs. The receptors originated from a man in his forties in good health and CMV-seropositive.

This chain uses TRBV19 with TRBJ1-2, with 8 nucleotides matching TRBD1. Germline-derived CDR1 and CDR2 are LNHDA and SQIVND (reference sequence). V lost 6 bases, J lost 8 bases, and 8 bases stayed unmatched. The CDR3 is 13 residues long. The CDR3 DNA reads as TGTGCCAGTAGGACGACAGGGGAAGGGGGCTACACCTTC. Its protein product is CASRTTGEGGYTF.

This clone was counted between two and nine times. J is TRBJ1-2 and V is TRBV9, with 11 positions matching TRBD1. CDR1 SGDLS and CDR2 YYNGEE come from the germline V gene. This CDR3 comprises 15 residues. Losses at the gene ends were 2 bases for V and 3 bases for J; bases not matched to a gene: 3. The chain's CDR3 is CASSVGQGAYYGYTF. The CDR3, as DNA: TGTGCCAGCAGCGTCGGACAGGGGGCGTACTATGGCTACACCTTC.

This chain links TRBV11-2 with TRBJ2-3; a possible D gene is TRBD1 (7 bases). Trimming left V 5 bases short and J 10 bases short, with 22 bases between. The CDR3 is made up of 15 amino acids. Germline lookup yields CDR1 SGHAT and CDR2 FQNNGV. The CDR3 nucleotides read TGTGCCAGCAGCCAAATAGGGGGCAGGGGAGGTTCGCAGTATTTT. Translated, it gives CASSQIGGRGGSQYF.

CDR3 in DNA: TGTGCCAGCAGCTCCCAGCGCCGAGGCACCGGGGAGCTGTTTTTT. Protein product: CASSSQRRGTGELFF. This sequence joins TRBV7-2 and TRBJ2-2; D gene uncertain. V lost 4 bases and J lost 4, with 13 bases in between. The CDR3 covers 15 residues. Germline V lookup: CDR1 SGHTA, CDR2 FQGNSA.

The J gene is TRBJ1-2, the V gene TRBV30; D remains unclear. The CDR3 covers 14 residues. The germline V gene has CDR1 GTSNPN and CDR2 SVGIG (reference sequence). V shed 4 bases and J shed 2 bases, with 14 bases lying between them. This CDR3 reads CAWTGQPKNYGYTF. CDR3 DNA: TGTGCCTGGACAGGCCAGCCGAAAAACTATGGCTACACCTTC.

The chain recombines TRBV10-3 with TRBJ2-1; D may be TRBD1 (6 bases). V was shortened by 6 bases and J by 5 bases, with 23 bases between the two germline ends. The CDR3 extends over 17 amino acids. Germline V gene lookup returns CDR1 ENHRY and CDR2 SYGVKD. The CDR3 DNA sequence: TGTGCCATCAGCCTCACCGGATGGGGACATTCAGACAATGAGCAGTTCTTC. Translation: CAISLTGWGHSDNEQFF.

CDR3 DNA sequence: TGTGCCAGCAGCCCATGGGAGCGGGAGTTTAGAGATACGCAGTATTTT. Encoded protein: CASSPWEREFRDTQYF. This rearrangement joins TRBV11-3 to TRBJ2-3; 8 bases agree with TRBD2. The CDR3 extends over 16 amino acids. Germline assignment: CDR1 SGHNT and CDR2 YENEEA. V lost 5 bases, J lost 5 bases, and 12 bases stayed unmatched.

This chain uses TRBV5-1 with TRBJ2-1; 11 bases agree with TRBD2. This CDR3 is built from 16 residues. The J segment lost 2 bases and the V segment lost 0 bases, leaving 1 base of the junction unmatched. Germline assignment: CDR1 SGHRS and CDR2 YFSETQ. The DNA for the CDR3 is TGCGCCAGCAGCTTGGCGACTAGCGGGACCTACAATGAGCAGTTCTTC. It codes for CASSLATSGTYNEQFF. The full variable domain, its missing parts supplied by reference TRBV5-1 and TRBJ2-1, is KAGVTQTPRYLIKTRGQQVTLSCSPISGHRSVSWYQQTPGQGLQFLFEYFSETQRNKGNFPGRFSGRQFSNSRSEMNVSTLELGDSALYLCASSLATSGTYNEQFFGPGTRLTVL.

This clone showed up just once. This rearrangement joins TRBV4-3 to TRBJ2-1, with D unclear. Germline loops: CDR1 LGHNA, CDR2 YSLEER. V lost 2 bases and J lost 0, with 11 bases in between. This CDR3 has 16 residues. CDR3: CASSQQALSSYNEQFF. CDR3 sequence (DNA): TGCGCCAGCAGCCAACAGGCCCTTAGCTCCTACAATGAGCAGTTCTTC.

The chain combines TRBV18 with TRBJ1-5; 7 bases line up with TRBD1. The trim removed 3 bases at V and 1 base at J, leaving 6 bases unmatched. Per germline, CDR1 KGHSH and CDR2 LQKENI. The CDR3 runs to 16 residues. The CDR3 sequence: CASSPTGLGSNQPQHF. For the CDR3, the DNA is TGTGCCAGCTCACCGACAGGGTTGGGAAGCAATCAGCCCCAGCATTTT.

The V call is TRBV9, the J call TRBJ2-3, with TRBD2 matching over 10 bases. The CDR3 consists of 15 residues. Germline V lookup: CDR1 SGDLS, CDR2 YYNGEE. Germline trimming cut 4 bases from V and 0 bases from J; bases unmatched to any gene: 2. The CDR3 here is CASSPTSGSTDTQYF. The CDR3 nucleotides are TGTGCCAGCAGCCCGACTAGCGGGAGCACAGATACGCAGTATTTT.

The chain couples TRBV5-4 to TRBJ2-5; 12 bases match TRBD2. The CDR3 length is 17 residues. Per the germline V gene, CDR1 is SGHNT and CDR2 is YYREEE (reference sequence). V trimming: 3 bases; J trimming: 3 bases; junction bases outside the gene matches: 9. CDR3 nucleotides: TGTGCCAGCAGCTCGAAAATTCTAGCGGGAGGGAAAGAGACCCAGTACTTC. Amino acid sequence: CASSSKILAGGKETQYF.

The chain uses TRBV30 and TRBJ2-5; 8 bases fit TRBD2. CDR3 size: 16 residues. Germline values: CDR1 GTSNPN, CDR2 SVGIG (reference sequence). With V trimmed by 4 bases and J by 5 bases, 15 bases remained unmatched. Here the CDR3 DNA reads TGTGCCTGGATGGGAGAGTCAGCGGGAGTCGACGAGACCCAGTACTTC. It is translated as CAWMGESAGVDETQYF.

The chain combines TRBV4-2 with TRBJ2-7; D may be TRBD1 (6 bases). V was shortened by 4 bases and J by 3 bases, with 16 bases between the two germline ends. This CDR3 is 15 amino acids long. Per the germline V gene, CDR1 is LGHNA and CDR2 is YNFKEQ. The CDR3 reads CASSRSQGLNYEQYF. CDR3 DNA: TGTGCCAGCAGCCGATCACAGGGTTTGAACTACGAGCAGTACTTC.

The chain links TRBV30 to TRBJ2-1; possibly TRBD2 for D (6 bases). This CDR3 has 14 residues. Germline assignment: CDR1 GTSNPN and CDR2 SVGIG (reference sequence). The V gene lost 5 bases and the J gene lost 6 bases, with 17 bases spanning the gap. CDR3 DNA: TGTGCCTGGGGGCGGGATACCCAAGGCAATGAGCAGTTCTTC. It codes for CAWGRDTQGNEQFF.

This chain links TRBV6-7 with TRBJ1-1; TRBD1 agrees at 10 bases. TRBV6-7 is treated as an ORF (open reading frame) with a function not yet certain. V lost 6 bases to trimming and J lost 3 bases; unmatched junction nucleotides: 16. This CDR3 contains 18 residues. CDR3 residues: CASSNRDRGSIRHTEAFF. The CDR3 nucleotides are TGTGCCAGCAGCAACCGGGACAGGGGATCAATCCGCCACACTGAAGCTTTCTTT.

This clone was observed a single time. V usage is TRBV7-2 and J usage is TRBJ1-3; D remains unclear. The ends were cut back, 5 bases at V and 0 bases at J, with 14 bases in the middle. The germline gives CDR1 SGHTA, CDR2 FQGNSA. CDR3 length: 16 amino acids. The CDR3 reads CASSLMGRSSGNTIYF. In nucleotides, the CDR3 is TGTGCCAGCAGCCTCATGGGCAGATCCTCTGGAAACACCATATATTTT.

This clone was recorded a few times. The gene calls are TRBV29-1 and TRBJ2-7; TRBD1 matches at 8 bases. The J segment lost 2 bases and the V segment lost 6 bases, leaving 3 bases of the junction unmatched. This CDR3 contains 12 residues. The germline gives CDR1 SQVTM, CDR2 ANQGSEA. The CDR3 region is CSVTGDAYEQYF. The DNA of the CDR3 is TGCAGCGTGACAGGGGACGCCTACGAGCAGTACTTC.

The gene calls are TRBV7-2 and TRBJ2-3; tentatively, D is TRBD1 (6 bases). The CDR3 consists of 14 residues. Germline lookup yields CDR1 SGHTA and CDR2 FQGNSA. Trimming shortened V by 5 bases and J by 6 bases, and 15 bases separated the two germline ends. In nucleotides, the CDR3 is TGTGCCAGCAGCAGAGCCAACAGGGAGGATACGCAGTATTTT. This gives the protein CASSRANREDTQYF.

The genes are TRBV14 and TRBJ2-5; 7 bases fit TRBD1. The DNA end favors TRBJ2-7, so the J call may be wrong. CDR1 and CDR2 (germline): SGHDN, FVKESK. The CDR3 spans 12 residues. CDR3 in DNA: TGTGCCAGCGGATGGGACAGCTACGAGCAGTACTTC. It yields the protein CASGWDSYEQYF.

J is TRBJ1-1 and V is TRBV18; 9 positions match TRBD1. Germline CDR1 KGHSH, CDR2 LQKENI. The junction had 10 bases not matched to a gene; V was cut back by 0 bases and J by 11 bases. CDR3 length: 15 residues. CDR3 sequence reads: CASSPPFGTGFRAFF. The CDR3 DNA reads TGTGCCAGCTCACCACCGTTCGGGACAGGGTTTCGCGCTTTCTTT.

This chain links TRBV7-2 with TRBJ1-2; D perhaps matches TRBD1 (6 bases). CDR3 length: 15 amino acids. CDR1 and CDR2 (germline): SGHTA, FQGNSA. The V gene lost 4 bases and the J gene lost 4 bases, with 16 bases spanning the gap. CDR3 protein: CASSSSYGQIYGYTF. CDR3 DNA sequence: TGTGCCAGCAGCTCATCTTATGGACAGATCTATGGCTACACCTTC.

This rearrangement joins TRBV6-5 to TRBJ1-1, with D perhaps matching TRBD1 (5 bases). The CDR3 spans 13 residues. Per the germline V gene, CDR1 is MNHEY and CDR2 is SVGAGI. The V gene lost 5 bases and the J gene lost 5 bases, with 12 bases spanning the gap. DNA for the CDR3: TGTGCCAGCAGTGAACTCAGGGTTACTGAAGCTTTCTTT. This sequence encodes CASSELRVTEAFF.

This clone was detected a few times. The rearrangement links TRBV6-5 to TRBJ2-7; 9 bases agree with TRBD1. J lost 7 bases, V lost 6 bases, and 7 bases had no gene match. The CDR3 spans 13 residues. The germline V gene encodes CDR1 MNHEY and CDR2 SVGAGI. The CDR3 nucleotides read TGTGCCAGCAGAGGACAGGGGCCGGGAGAGCAGTACTTC. This gives the protein CASRGQGPGEQYF.

The V gene is TRBV5-5, the J gene TRBJ1-2; 7 bases are shared with TRBD1. The V segment lost 4 bases and the J segment 2 bases; nucleotides outside the gene matches: 2. The CDR3 covers 13 residues. From germline, CDR1 is SGHKS and CDR2 YYEKEE (reference sequence). In nucleotides, the CDR3 is TGTGCCAGCAGCGGGGACAGCAACTATGGCTACACCTTC. Protein sequence: CASSGDSNYGYTF.

V gene TRBV5-6 combines with J gene TRBJ1-2; D perhaps matches TRBD1 (5 bases). The ends were cut back, 1 base at V and 8 bases at J, with 12 bases in the middle. The length of the CDR3 is 13 residues. Germline CDR1 is SGHDT and CDR2 is YYEEEE. CDR3 sequence: CASSLQGFEGYTF. The CDR3 nucleotides read TGTGCCAGCAGCTTGCAGGGATTTGAGGGCTACACCTTC. The full variable domain, its missing parts supplied by reference TRBV5-6 and TRBJ1-2, is DAGVTQSPTHLIKTRGQQVTLRCSPKSGHDTVSWYQQALGQGPQFIFQYYEEEERQRGNFPDRFSGHQFPNYSSELNVNALLLGDSALYLCASSLQGFEGYTFGSGTRLTVV.

The genes are TRBV5-6 and TRBJ2-3; TRBD2 matches 8 bases. Germline V gene sequence: CDR1 SGHDT, CDR2 YYEEEE. The CDR3 spans 16 residues. V was clipped by 1 base and J by 0 bases; unmatched bases: 4. The CDR3 region has the DNA TGTGCCAGCAGCTTGTATAGCGGGGCTAGCACAGATACGCAGTATTTT. Translation: CASSLYSGASTDTQYF.

V usage is TRBV7-6 and J usage is TRBJ2-2; 9 nucleotides match TRBD2. The CDR3 length is 19 residues. Looked up from germline, CDR1 is SGHVS and CDR2 is FNYEAQ. V shed 4 bases, J shed 7 bases, and the junction held 19 bases outside the gene matches. The chain's CDR3 is CASSSPAGGAIVGIGELFF. In DNA, the CDR3 is TGTGCCAGCAGCTCCCCAGCGGGAGGCGCGATAGTGGGGATCGGGGAGCTGTTTTTT.

This clone has just a few counts. The chain has TRBV7-2 and TRBJ2-7; 7 positions agree with TRBD1. CDR1 and CDR2 (germline): SGHTA, FQGNSA. V lost 4 bases to trimming and J lost 4 bases; unmatched junction nucleotides: 10. The CDR3 runs to 15 residues. The CDR3: CASSSYRGLAYEQYF. In DNA form, the CDR3 reads TGTGCCAGCAGCTCTTACAGGGGCCTGGCGTACGAGCAGTACTTC.

The chain recombines TRBV28 with TRBJ1-1, with no clear D. Germline lookup yields CDR1 MDHEN and CDR2 SYDVKM. Trimming left V 4 bases short and J 3 bases short, with 12 bases between. There are 14 residues in the CDR3. The CDR3 DNA reads as TGTGCCAGCAGTTCCCCGTCCGGTTACACTGAAGCTTTCTTT. This gives the protein CASSSPSGYTEAFF.